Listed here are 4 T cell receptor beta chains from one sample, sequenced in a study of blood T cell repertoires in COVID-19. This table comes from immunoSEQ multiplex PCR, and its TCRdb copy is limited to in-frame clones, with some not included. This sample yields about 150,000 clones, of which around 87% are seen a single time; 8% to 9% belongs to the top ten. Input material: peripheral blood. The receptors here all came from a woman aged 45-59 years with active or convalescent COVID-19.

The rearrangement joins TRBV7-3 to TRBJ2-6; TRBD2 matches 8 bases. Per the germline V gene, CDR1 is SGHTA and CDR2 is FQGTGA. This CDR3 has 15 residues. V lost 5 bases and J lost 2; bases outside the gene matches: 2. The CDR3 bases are TGTGCCAGCAGCACCGGGGGGGCTGGGGCCAACGTCCTGACTTTC. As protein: CASSTGGAGANVLTF.

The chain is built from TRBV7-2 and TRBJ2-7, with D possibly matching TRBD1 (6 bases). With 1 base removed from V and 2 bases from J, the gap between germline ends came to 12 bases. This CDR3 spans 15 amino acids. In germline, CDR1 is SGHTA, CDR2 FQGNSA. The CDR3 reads CASSLEGRGTYEQYF. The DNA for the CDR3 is TGTGCCAGCAGCTTAGAGGGCAGGGGAACCTACGAGCAGTACTTC.

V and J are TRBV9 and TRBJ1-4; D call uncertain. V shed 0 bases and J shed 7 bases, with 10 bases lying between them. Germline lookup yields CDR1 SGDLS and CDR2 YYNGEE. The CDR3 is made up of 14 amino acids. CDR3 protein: CASSVVGESEKLFF. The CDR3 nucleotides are TGTGCCAGCAGCGTAGTGGGAGAGAGTGAAAAACTGTTTTTT.

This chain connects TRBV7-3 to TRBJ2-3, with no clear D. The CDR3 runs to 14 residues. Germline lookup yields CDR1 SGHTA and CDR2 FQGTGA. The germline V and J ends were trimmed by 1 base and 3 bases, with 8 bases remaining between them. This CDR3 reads CASSLNLNTDTQYF. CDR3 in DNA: TGTGCCAGCAGCTTAAACTTGAATACAGATACGCAGTATTTT. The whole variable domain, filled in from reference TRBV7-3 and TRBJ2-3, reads GAGVSQTPSNKVTEKGKYVELRCDPISGHTALYWYRQSLGQGPEFLIYFQGTGAADDSGLPNDRFFAVRPEGSVSTLKIQRTERGDSAVYLCASSLNLNTDTQYFGPGTRLTVL.